This T cell receptor (beta chain) was observed in a study of cytomegalovirus exposure and HLA in healthy donors. Vbeta (60) and Jbeta (13) primers were used in the PCR. Only in-frame clones appear in the TCRdb table, and some are missing; sequencing was by immunoSEQ multiplex PCR. The sample shows 120,000 or so clones, approximately 83% of them seen only once. The CDR3 has 15 residues. Looked up from germline, CDR1 is SGHAT and CDR2 is FQNNGV. Unmatched junction bases numbered 1, after V lost 0 bases and J lost 7 bases. Sequenced sample: PBMCs. The receptor comes from a woman between 40 and 50 years old in good health and CMV-seropositive. The chain has TRBV11-2 and TRBJ2-1; 12 bases are shared with TRBD1. CDR3 loop: CASSLEGQGANEQFF. The CDR3 nucleotides are TGTGCCAGCAGCTTAGAGGGACAGGGGGCGAATGAGCAGTTCTTC.